This TCR beta chain was documented in a study of blood T cell repertoires in COVID-19. About the research overall: T cells, B-cell-depleted T cells, or PBMCs supplied cDNA or gDNA.

Authors' analysis steps: Amplification of reference gene primers provided the estimated nucleated cell counts. Only in-frame clones appear in the TCRdb table, and some are missing; sequencing was by immunoSEQ multiplex PCR. That table gives V, J and clone size, and the DNA gave D and trimming. Of a few hundred thousand clones in the sample, around 88% were seen once. V was shortened by 7 bases and J by 6 bases, with 11 bases between the two germline ends. The CDR3 spans 11 residues. CDR1 and CDR2 (germline): DFQATT, SNEGSKA (reference sequence). V gene TRBV20-1 combines with J gene TRBJ2-3; D gene unclear. The receptor comes from a middle-aged man with active or convalescent COVID-19. Sequenced sample: peripheral blood. CDR3 loop: CSGSFGDTQYF. In DNA form, the CDR3 reads TGCAGTGGGTCCTTCGGGGATACGCAGTATTTT.